The rows below give T cell receptor beta chains drawn from one sample of a study of T cell responses to AZD1222 COVID-19 vaccine. TCRdb's table, derived via immunoSEQ multiplex PCR, lists solely in-frame clones and lacks some. The table lists around 75,000 clones, 70% to 90% of them singletons. Sequences were derived from peripheral blood, sampled 28 days after the second dose of the MenACWY control vaccine. These TCRs come from an adult who received the MenACWY meningococcal vaccine as a control. Both conserved end residues are part of each CDR3.

>TRBJ1-1|TRBV6-1
CASSESAELGGAFF
>TRBJ1-6|TRBV30
CAWDTATAYNSPLHF
>TRBJ2-5|TRBV15
CATSRGTSGGRETQYF
>TRBJ2-2|TRBV29-1
CSVSELAGGTGELFF
>TRBJ2-7|TRBV30
CAWANAAGTDSYEQYF
>TRBJ1-2|TRBV7-2
CASSLVAADFYGYTF
>TRBJ1-2|TRBV28
CASKRTGVYGYTF
>TRBJ1-3|TRBV6-5
CASRAGTEPGNTIYF
>TRBJ1-3|TRBV4-1
CASSQAFFETGSGNTIYF
>TRBJ1-5|TRBV7-2
CASSLDRSGNQPQHF
>TRBJ1-4|TRBV29-1
CSAGTANEKLFF
>TRBJ2-2|TRBV4-1
CASNDPGQYSNTGELFF
>TRBJ2-3|TRBV11-1
CASSPGDSTDTQYF
>TRBJ1-2|TRBV24-1
CATSDLWSLANYGYTF
>TRBJ1-1|TRBV6-2/TRBV6-3
CASSYPQDRGEAFF
>TRBJ1-5|TRBV3-1/TRBV3-2
CASSPGPINPSNQPQHF
>TRBJ2-3|TRBV3-1/TRBV3-2
CASTSSTDTQYF
>TRBJ2-3|TRBV4-3
CASSQQGLSTDTQYF
>TRBJ1-6|TRBV30
CAWSRGGAMGSPLHF
>TRBJ1-5|TRBV6-1
CASSEADSLGQPQHF
>TRBJ1-6|TRBV6-5
CASSAQRGNNSPLHF
>TRBJ1-1|TRBV28
CASNLLVGGRSEAFF
>TRBJ1-2|TRBV14
CASSQDPRGRDGYTF
>TRBJ1-4|TRBV5-4
CASSETTGNANEKLFF
>TRBJ1-3|TRBV19
CASSGPARNTIYF
>TRBJ2-4|TRBV6-6
CASSFTGTKNIQYF
>TRBJ1-4|TRBV5-5
CASSLSRAGNEKLFF
>TRBJ2-2|TRBV19
CASSMSNTRTNTGELFF
>TRBJ2-2|TRBV4-3
CASSPIAGGRNTGELFF
>TRBJ2-5|TRBV9
CASSGGGQGTQYF
>TRBJ1-2|TRBV6-5
CASRETGFYGYTF
>TRBJ1-6|TRBV2
CASRGDKGYYNSPLHF
>TRBJ2-3|TRBV7-8
CASSLQSGGPDTQYF
>TRBJ2-7|TRBV29-1
CSVGAGGASYEQYF
>TRBJ1-2|TRBV29-1
CSVGGGTFYGYTF
>TRBJ1-2|TRBV5-1
CASSTGDGYGYTF
>TRBJ2-6|TRBV19
CASSIAGQGATGANVLTF
>TRBJ1-5|TRBV20-1
CSASGSGGGNQPQHF
>TRBJ2-1|TRBV6-6
CASSTGLITYNEQFF
>TRBJ1-3|TRBV4-3
CASSQEADRLHTIYF
>TRBJ2-7|TRBV10-3
CATGSSSSYEQYF
>TRBJ1-1|TRBV5-6
CASSLGAGYSTEAFF
>TRBJ1-3|TRBV6-4
CASSRGGPGNTIYF
>TRBJ1-1|TRBV29-1
CSVEDMSSRTAFF
>TRBJ2-1|TRBV2
CASSHEGEPSYNEQFF
>TRBJ2-3|TRBV20-1
CSSDRYTQYF
>TRBJ1-1|TRBV30
CAWSVHQERNEAFF
>TRBJ2-2|TRBV5-1
CASSSTGGQGGTGELFF
>TRBJ1-4|TRBV30
CAWTTEVTNEKLFF
>TRBJ1-2|TRBV4-1
CASSQDLPNYGYTF
>TRBJ1-5|TRBV5-1
CASSPGTGRDQPQHF
>TRBJ1-6|TRBV13
CASSSRFQWDSPLHF
>TRBJ1-1|TRBV3-1/TRBV3-2
CASSQGYRGTEAFF